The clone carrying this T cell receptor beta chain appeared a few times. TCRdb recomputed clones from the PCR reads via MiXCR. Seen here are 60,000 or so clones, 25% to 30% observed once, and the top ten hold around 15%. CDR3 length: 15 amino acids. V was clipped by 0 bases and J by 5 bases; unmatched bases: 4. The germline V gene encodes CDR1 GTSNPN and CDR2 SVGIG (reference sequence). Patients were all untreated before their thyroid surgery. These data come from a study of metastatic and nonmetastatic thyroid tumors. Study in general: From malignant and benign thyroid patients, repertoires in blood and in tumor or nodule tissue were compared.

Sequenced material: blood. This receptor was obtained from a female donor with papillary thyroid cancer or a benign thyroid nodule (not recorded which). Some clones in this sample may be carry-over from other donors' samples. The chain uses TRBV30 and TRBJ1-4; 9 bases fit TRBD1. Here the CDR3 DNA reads TGTGCCTGGAGTGTACGGACAGGGGTGAATGAAAAACTGTTTTTT. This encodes CAWSVRTGVNEKLFF.